This T cell receptor beta chain was captured in a study of T cells in Graves' hyperthyroidism and ophthalmopathy. The investigators amplified TCR beta CDR3 regions from RNA transcripts. HTBI primers were used for first-round RT-PCR of the TCR CDR3. TCRdb ran MiXCR on the multiplex PCR reads and lists one entry per CDR3 protein. The profile covers approximately 500,000 distinct CDR3 sequences, with around 45% appearing a single time and around 7.7% taken by the ten largest. General study points: Ophthalmopathy and stable hyperthyroidism were told apart by a 13 V-J model.

This clonotype was recorded many times. Its antigen is undetermined. The TCR comes from a woman between 18 and 29 years old with Graves' hyperthyroidism. The sample was peripheral blood or thyroid tissue (not recorded which).

CDR3 sequence (DNA): TGTGCCAGCATTCTACAGGGTAGGCACACTGAAGCTTTCTTT. This translates into CASILQGRHTEAFF. This sequence joins TRBV2 and TRBJ1-1, with D perhaps TRBD1 (6 bases). Germline V lookup: CDR1 SNHLY, CDR2 FYNNEI. This CDR3 has 14 residues. V lost 7 bases and J 3 bases, leaving 15 bases between the germline ends.